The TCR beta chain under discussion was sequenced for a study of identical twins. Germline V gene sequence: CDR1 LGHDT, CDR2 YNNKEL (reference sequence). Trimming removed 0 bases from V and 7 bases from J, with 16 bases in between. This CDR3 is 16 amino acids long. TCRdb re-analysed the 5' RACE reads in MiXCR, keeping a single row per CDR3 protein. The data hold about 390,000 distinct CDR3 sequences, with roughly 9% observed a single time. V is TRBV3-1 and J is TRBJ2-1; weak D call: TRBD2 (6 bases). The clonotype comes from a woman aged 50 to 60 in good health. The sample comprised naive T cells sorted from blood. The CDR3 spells CASSQDGAGRINEQFF. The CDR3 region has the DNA TGTGCCAGCAGCCAAGATGGGGCGGGAAGGATAAATGAGCAGTTCTTC.